The present T cell receptor beta chain was sequenced within a study of PD-1 blockade in mismatch repair-deficient tumors. Study outcomes and limitations: Rapid post-treatment expansion, then contraction, generally preceding radiologic response, marked tumor-resident clones.

A note on this clone: The antigen is unknown.

The CDR3 sequence is 16 residues long. V was pared by 3 bases and J by 4 bases, with 13 bases between. The germline V gene encodes CDR1 KGHSH and CDR2 LQKENI. Produced via immunoSEQ multiplex PCR; TCRdb's table is partial and in-frame only. This repertoire shows 45,000 to 55,000 clones, 81% found once; its top ten account for 7% to 8.5%. Mismatch repair deficiency was confirmed in all patients, by PCR or immunohistochemistry. The TCR-sequenced patients were a few responders to pembrolizumab. The chain joins TRBV18 to TRBJ2-6, with D unclear. The sequences come from peripheral blood, collected about 4.5 months after starting pembrolizumab. This TCR came from an adult with mismatch repair-deficient cancer. CDR3 sequence reads: CASSPPGTWGANVLTF. The CDR3, as DNA: TGTGCCAGCTCACCCCCCGGCACTTGGGGGGCCAACGTCCTGACTTTC.